The sequence of this T cell receptor beta chain was determined in a study of OX40 agonist ivuxolimab in advanced cancers. Libraries were prepared by immunoSEQ multiplex PCR; TCRdb keeps only in-frame clonotypes and omits some of them. The repertoire includes some 80,000 clones, 94% of them detected once, and around 20% sits in the top ten. The germline V gene encodes CDR1 SQVTM and CDR2 ANQGSEA. There are 14 residues in the CDR3. The germline V and J ends were trimmed by 5 bases and 6 bases, with 19 bases remaining between them. This TCR came from an adult with an advanced solid tumor such as melanoma, head and neck, liver or kidney cancer. The source material was CD4+ or CD8+ T cells sorted from blood, sampled in a trial of the OX40 agonist ivuxolimab. The chain carries TRBV29-1 and TRBJ1-1; D gene unclear. DNA for the CDR3: TGCAGCGTTCTCTTAGGTTTTTCCTTCGCTGAAGCTTTCTTT. Its protein product is CSVLLGFSFAEAFF. The full variable domain, with the rest looked up from reference TRBV29-1 and TRBJ1-1, is SAVISQKPSRDICQRGTSLTIQCQVDSQVTMMFWYRQQPGQSLTLIATANQGSEATYESGFVIDKFPISRPNLTFSTLTVSNMSPEDSSIYLCSVLLGFSFAEAFFGQGTRLTVV.